Each of the 26 T cell receptor beta chains below was sequenced from the same sample in a study of T cells in Graves' hyperthyroidism and ophthalmopathy. The TCR beta CDR3 regions underwent amplification using RNA transcripts as the source. First-round RT-PCR of the TCR CDR3 relied on the HTBI primer set. From the multiplex PCR reads, TCRdb called clonotypes with MiXCR, one entry per CDR3 protein. The sample holds roughly 840,000 distinct CDR3 sequences; around 38% are singletons and the top ten take 8.9%. The sequenced material came from blood. The origin of the receptors is a young man with Graves' hyperthyroidism.

The chain carries TRBV20-1 and TRBJ1-1; 11 positions match TRBD1. The CDR3 sequence is 15 residues long. The germline gives CDR1 DFQATT, CDR2 SNEGSKA (reference sequence). As DNA, the CDR3 is TGCAATGCCCTAGGGACAGGGGGTGAGAACACTGAAGCTTTCTTT. Translated: CNALGTGGENTEAFF.

Notes on this clonotype: Being one base from a much bigger clone, this may be a read error. The J gene is TRBJ1-1, the V gene TRBV13; weak D call: TRBD1 (5 bases). Trimming took off 2 bases at V and 3 bases at J, with 10 bases between the two ends. This CDR3 comprises 14 residues. The V gene's germline CDR1 is PRHDT and CDR2 FYEKMQ (reference sequence). This CDR3 is CASSLTGSYTEAFF. Written as DNA, the CDR3 is TGTGCCAGCAGCTTAACAGGTTCCTACACTGAAGCTTTCTTT. The variable domain in full, completed from reference TRBV13 and TRBJ1-1, reads AAGVIQSPRHLIKEKRETATLKCYPIPRHDTVYWYQQGPGQDPQFLISFYEKMQSDKGSIPDRFSAQQFSDYHSELNMSSLELGDSALYFCASSLTGSYTEAFFGQGTRLTVV.

For this clonotype: Mismatch with germline at one junction end may stem from a read error. This chain uses TRBV7-2 with TRBJ2-7, with TRBD1 matching over 7 bases. CDR1 and CDR2 from the germline V gene are SGHTA and FQGNSA. This CDR3 has 16 amino acids. The CDR3 nucleotides are TGCGCCAGCAGCCAAGTAGGGGGCGGCGGCGAGGACGAGCAGTACTTC. Translating gives CASSQVGGGGEDEQYF.

J is TRBJ2-5 and V is TRBV20-1, with TRBD2 identical over 7 bases. The V gene's germline CDR1 is DFQATT and CDR2 SNEGSKA (reference sequence). The CDR3 consists of 16 residues. J gave up 5 bases and V 6 bases, and 18 bases lay outside the gene matches. CDR3 bases: TGCAGTGCCACACCTACTTCTAGCGGCGAGGGGGAGACCCAGTACTTC. Its translation: CSATPTSSGEGETQYF.

The chain joins TRBV29-1 to TRBJ2-7; D perhaps matches TRBD2 (6 bases). Germline V gives CDR1 SQVTM, CDR2 ANQGSEA. The CDR3 extends over 14 amino acids. The V gene lost 7 bases and the J gene lost 2 bases, with 18 bases spanning the gap. The CDR3 sequence: CSATIGTGAYEQYF. CDR3 sequence (DNA): TGCAGCGCCACCATCGGGACGGGGGCCTACGAGCAGTACTTC.

This clonotype was picked up a small number of times. The chain couples TRBV9 to TRBJ1-1; D call uncertain. The CDR3 sequence is 14 residues long. Per germline, CDR1 SGDLS and CDR2 YYNGEE. Deletions cut 4 bases from V and 0 bases from J, with 10 bases between. For the CDR3, the DNA is TGTGCCAGCAGCCAAGTTACAGTGAACACTGAAGCTTTCTTT. Protein sequence: CASSQVTVNTEAFF.

This clonotype was seen ten or more times. The gene calls are TRBV7-8 and TRBJ1-6, with 9 bases matching TRBD1. CDR3 length: 16 amino acids. The V gene end was trimmed by 1 base and the J gene end by 9 bases; junction bases not matched to a gene: 7. Germline V gene sequence: CDR1 SGHVS, CDR2 FQNEAQ. The CDR3 is CASSLGVPGQGSPLHF. CDR3 in DNA: TGTGCCAGCAGCTTAGGGGTCCCGGGACAGGGTTCACCCCTCCACTTT. Combining the CDR3 with reference TRBV7-8 and TRBJ1-6 gives the whole variable domain GAGVSQSPRYKVAKRGQDVALRCDPISGHVSLFWYQQALGQGPEFLTYFQNEAQLDKSGLPSDRFFAERPEGSVSTLKIQRTQQEDSAVYLCASSLGVPGQGSPLHFGNGTRLTVT.

The chain carries TRBV7-2 and TRBJ1-3; perhaps TRBD1 as D (6 bases). The CDR3 loop spans 15 amino acids. CDR1 and CDR2 (germline): SGHTA, FQGNSA. V was pared by 6 bases and J by 3 bases, with 15 bases between. The CDR3 loop reads CASRTGGGYGNTIYF. The CDR3 region has the DNA TGTGCCAGCAGGACAGGCGGGGGATATGGAAACACCATATATTTT.

This clonotype was detected only a few times. V and J are TRBV19 and TRBJ1-6; possible D gene TRBD1, 5 bases. Germline lookup yields CDR1 LNHDA and CDR2 SQIVND (reference sequence). The CDR3 has 16 amino acids. V was shortened by 5 bases and J by 5 bases, with 16 bases between the two germline ends. This CDR3 reads CASSFGTGGNNSPLHF. DNA for the CDR3: TGTGCCAGTAGTTTCGGGACTGGCGGCAATAATTCACCCCTCCACTTT. Drawing the rest from reference TRBV19 and TRBJ1-6, the complete variable domain is DGGITQSPKYLFRKEGQNVTLSCEQNLNHDAMYWYRQDPGQGLRLIYYSQIVNDFQKGDIAEGYSVSREKKESFPLTVTSAQKNPTAFYLCASSFGTGGNNSPLHFGNGTRLTVT.

This clonotype was found many times. The chain uses TRBV20-1 and TRBJ1-5, with TRBD1 identical over 7 bases. With 6 bases clipped from V and 8 bases from J, the junction kept 19 bases outside the gene matches. CDR3 length: 16 residues. Germline V gene lookup returns CDR1 DFQATT and CDR2 SNEGSKA (reference sequence). The CDR3 DNA sequence: TGCAGTGCCGGTTACCACGCGACAGGGCGAGGTGAGCCCCAGCATTTT. Translated: CSAGYHATGRGEPQHF.

This clonotype showed up just a few times. The CDR3 bases are TGTGCCAGCAGCCCCCCTTCCAGGGGGATGAACACTGAAGCTTTCTTT. Amino acid sequence: CASSPPSRGMNTEAFF. This chain links TRBV9 with TRBJ1-1; 7 nucleotides match TRBD1. Unmatched junction bases numbered 9, after V lost 4 bases and J lost 0 bases. The CDR3 has 16 amino acids. Germline V gives CDR1 SGDLS, CDR2 YYNGEE.

V and J are TRBV11-2 and TRBJ1-1; D is uncertain. V shed 3 bases and J shed 1 base, with 12 bases lying between them. From germline, CDR1 is SGHAT and CDR2 FQNNGV. This CDR3 contains 15 residues. The DNA for the CDR3 is TGTGCCAGCAGCTTCATCGGATTCGGGAACACTGAAGCTTTCTTT. Amino acid sequence: CASSFIGFGNTEAFF.

This clonotype was found many times. The V gene is TRBV29-1, the J gene TRBJ2-5, with D possibly matching TRBD1 (6 bases). The CDR3 length is 11 residues. The ends were cut back, 4 bases at V and 4 bases at J, with 7 bases in the middle. Per the germline V gene, CDR1 is SQVTM and CDR2 is ANQGSEA. CDR3 loop: CSVARGETQYF. The CDR3 DNA is TGCAGCGTTGCCAGGGGAGAGACCCAGTACTTC.

This clonotype was recorded a few times. This chain joins TRBV12-3 or TRBV12-4 and TRBJ2-7; perhaps TRBD1 as D (6 bases). CDR3 length equals 14 residues. Trimming shortened V by 4 bases and J by 4 bases, and 14 bases separated the two germline ends. CDR3: CASSSPADRYEQYF. The DNA for the CDR3 is TGTGCCAGCAGTTCCCCCGCCGACAGGTACGAGCAGTACTTC.

This clonotype was recorded many times. The chain uses TRBV10-3 and TRBJ2-7; 10 bases map to TRBD2. The germline V gene has CDR1 ENHRY and CDR2 SYGVKD. The ends lost 4 bases at V and 4 bases at J; junction bases unmatched: 7. The CDR3 length is 15 residues. CDR3 residues: CAISAEETSGYEQYF. In nucleotides, the CDR3 is TGTGCCATCAGTGCGGAGGAGACTAGCGGGTACGAGCAGTACTTC.

The V gene is TRBV20-1, the J gene TRBJ1-5; D is undetermined. This CDR3 contains 13 residues. Germline CDR1 reads DFQATT; CDR2 reads SNEGSKA (reference sequence). V was trimmed by 3 bases and J by 6 bases, leaving 12 bases between them. CDR3 loop: CSARRQLGQPQHF. In nucleotides, the CDR3 is TGCAGTGCTAGGAGGCAGCTCGGTCAGCCCCAGCATTTT.

This clonotype has a handful of counts. The V call is TRBV20-1, the J call TRBJ1-1; weak D call: TRBD1 (6 bases). CDR3 length equals 13 residues. The ends were cut back, 1 base at V and 7 bases at J, with 13 bases in the middle. Germline V lookup: CDR1 DFQATT, CDR2 SNEGSKA (reference sequence). The CDR3 reads CSARGPGAVEAFF. As DNA, the CDR3 is TGCAGTGCTAGAGGGCCGGGGGCAGTTGAAGCTTTCTTT.

This clonotype was found many times. The chain uses TRBV6-5 and TRBJ1-2; D not certain. This CDR3 has 12 residues. Trimming cost V 10 bases and J 3 bases, with 12 bases left between them. Germline CDR1 is MNHEY and CDR2 is SVGAGI. The CDR3 here is CATHSGDYGYTF. CDR3 sequence (DNA): TGTGCCACGCATTCCGGGGACTATGGCTACACCTTC.

This clonotype was counted at least ten times. The chain couples TRBV11-2 to TRBJ2-5, with 7 nucleotides matching TRBD1. Germline CDR1 and CDR2: SGHAT and FQNNGV. The length of the CDR3 is 14 residues. The V and J ends lost 4 bases and 6 bases, in that order; junction bases with no gene match: 8. This chain's CDR3 is CASSYDRVGKTQYF. The CDR3 region has the DNA TGTGCCAGCAGCTACGACAGGGTGGGGAAGACCCAGTACTTC.

This clonotype occurred many times. The J gene is TRBJ2-7, the V gene TRBV10-3; weak D call: TRBD1 (6 bases). Germline values: CDR1 ENHRY, CDR2 SYGVKD. The germline V and J ends were trimmed by 4 bases and 3 bases, with 10 bases remaining between them. This CDR3 spans 13 amino acids. CDR3 sequence reads: CAISAGADYEQYF. CDR3 nucleotides: TGTGCCATCAGTGCAGGGGCAGACTACGAGCAGTACTTC.

V and J are TRBV7-2 and TRBJ2-7, with TRBD1 matching 7 bases. J lost 7 bases, V lost 8 bases, and 20 bases had no gene match. CDR1 is SGHTA, CDR2 FQGNSA, per germline. This CDR3 spans 16 amino acids. Here the CDR3 reads CASHRTREGTAVEQYF. The DNA for the CDR3 is TGTGCCAGCCACCGGACCAGGGAAGGGACAGCTGTGGAGCAGTACTTC.

This clonotype was found many times. This chain links TRBV10-3 with TRBJ2-7; D gene uncertain. V was shortened by 5 bases and J by 11 bases, with 13 bases between the two germline ends. CDR3 length equals 11 residues. In germline, CDR1 is ENHRY, CDR2 SYGVKD. The CDR3 reads CAISIEGLEYF. The CDR3 region has the DNA TGTGCCATCAGTATTGAAGGGTTGGAGTACTTC.

This sequence joins TRBV12-3 or TRBV12-4 and TRBJ2-5; D gene ambiguous. There are 13 residues in the CDR3. The V and J ends lost 4 bases and 4 bases respectively, with 10 bases between them. The CDR3 nucleotides are TGTGCCAGCAGTTCGGTCCTGGGAGAGACCCAGTACTTC. Residues: CASSSVLGETQYF.

The chain recombines TRBV7-6 with TRBJ2-2; D not resolved. This CDR3 spans 19 amino acids. Looked up from germline, CDR1 is SGHVS and CDR2 is FNYEAQ. With 5 bases removed from V and 5 bases from J, the gap between germline ends came to 27 bases. Here the CDR3 DNA reads TGTGCCAGCAGCCCCATCAGTCCGCCGGCACCATCCTCGACCGGGGAGCTGTTTTTT. Amino acid sequence: CASSPISPPAPSSTGELFF.

This clonotype was detected ten times or more. CDR3 sequence (DNA): TGCAGTGCTGGGGAGCGGGAGCAGTACTTC. This encodes CSAGEREQYF. The V call is TRBV20-1, the J call TRBJ2-7; tentative D call: TRBD2 (5 bases). The CDR3 contains 10 residues. Per germline, CDR1 DFQATT and CDR2 SNEGSKA (reference sequence). Trimming shortened V by 5 bases and J by 7 bases, and 9 bases separated the two germline ends.

The chain has TRBV12-3 or TRBV12-4 and TRBJ1-5, with TRBD1 identical over 7 bases. CDR3 length: 12 residues. V lost 8 bases, J lost 8 bases, and 6 bases stayed unmatched. CDR3 DNA: TGTGCCAGCGGGGACAGCTGGAAGCCCCAGCATTTT. Protein sequence: CASGDSWKPQHF.